The 3 T cell receptor beta chains in this list originate from one sample, sequenced in a study (dated by TCRdb to between 2014 and 2016). Library prep was done by 5' RACE. The reads were generated on an Illumina MiSeq. TCRdb trimmed public reads at Q25 via fastp, called clones via MiXCR and kept in-frame beta chains. Duplicate CDR3 protein sequences are folded into a single record with the most common DNA and genes. This sample comprises over 50,000 distinct CDR3 sequences, under 35% of them detected only once. Roughly 2.5% of the sample comes from the top ten. Sequenced: tumor-infiltrating naive CD4+ T cells sorted from the breast tumor. Reading the label with the study, this specimen's cell subset or site is: naive CD4+ T cells, CD4+CD45RA+CD25-. The source is a female donor with breast cancer.

The chain is built from TRBV15 and TRBJ1-1; D remains unclear. The CDR3 totals 15 residues. Germline V gene sequence: CDR1 LNHNV, CDR2 YYDKDF (reference sequence). The V and J ends lost 2 bases and 0 bases respectively, with 10 bases between them. The CDR3 sequence: CATSRFRGMNTEAFF. The CDR3, as DNA: TGTGCCACCAGCAGATTCCGGGGAATGAACACTGAAGCTTTCTTT.

The V gene is TRBV7-9, the J gene TRBJ1-6; TRBD1 matches 7 bases. Trimming at V came to 5 bases and at J to 5 bases, leaving 15 bases not matched to a gene. CDR1 is SEHNR, CDR2 FQNEAQ, per germline (reference sequence). The CDR3 loop spans 18 amino acids. CDR3 in amino acids: CASSIPITNDRDNSPLHF. DNA for the CDR3: TGTGCCAGCAGCATCCCAATCACGAACGACAGGGATAATTCACCCCTCCACTTT.

This rearrangement joins TRBV3-1 to TRBJ1-1, with D hard to call. V lost 4 bases to trimming and J lost 1 base, with 7 bases between them. Per germline, CDR1 LGHDT and CDR2 YNNKEL (reference sequence). This CDR3 region has 13 residues. The DNA for the CDR3 is TGTGCCAGCAGCCGACTAGGGAACACTGAAGCTTTCTTT. Translated: CASSRLGNTEAFF.